This T cell receptor beta chain was profiled in a study of blood T cell repertoires in COVID-19. The wider study: Spain, Italy and the United States supplied samples that represented acute and convalescent COVID-19.

CDR1 MGHRA and CDR2 YSYEKL come from the germline V gene. The CDR3 length is 16 residues. With V trimmed by 1 base and J by 4 bases, 5 bases remained unmatched. The sample holds one count of this clone. Authors' processing steps: How many nucleated cells were present was estimated from reference gene primer amplification. The table came from immunoSEQ multiplex PCR; TCRdb's copy has only in-frame clones and leaves some out. Clone size and the V and J calls come from that table; the DNA yielded D and trimming. The sample consists of 200,000 to 250,000 clones, more than 75% of them appearing once. The source material was peripheral blood. The TCR originated in a middle-aged man who had recovered from COVID-19. V usage is TRBV4-1 and J usage is TRBJ2-1, with 9 bases fitting TRBD2. The CDR3 DNA reads as TGCGCCAGCAGCCAAGCGGGTCTAGCGGGATACAATGAGCAGTTCTTC. Protein product: CASSQAGLAGYNEQFF.